The 8 T cell receptor beta chains below were found in one sample sequenced in a study of blood T cells in healthy people across ages. A second PCR, run for roughly 7 to 11 cycles, used a sample-barcoded 5' primer plus a J-beta primer mix. TCRdb ran MiXCR on the 5' RACE reads and lists one entry per CDR3 protein. Among about 1 million distinct CDR3 sequences listed, less than 50% were seen once. The sample taken for sequencing was blood. These receptors all come from a woman aged 55-75 years in good health.

The count of this clonotype is one. V is TRBV9 and J is TRBJ2-1; D gene uncertain. The CDR3 extends over 16 amino acids. The germline V and J ends were trimmed by 2 bases and 5 bases, with 17 bases remaining between them. CDR1 and CDR2 from the germline V gene are SGDLS and YYNGEE. The CDR3 is CASSVGNGPVDNEQFF. CDR3 bases: TGTGCCAGCAGCGTCGGTAACGGACCGGTGGACAATGAGCAGTTCTTC. The variable domain in full, completed from reference TRBV9 and TRBJ2-1, reads DSGVTQTPKHLITATGQRVTLRCSPRSGDLSVYWYQQSLDQGLQFLIQYYNGEERAKGNILERFSAQQFPDLHSELNLSSLELGDSALYFCASSVGNGPVDNEQFFGPGTRLTVL.

The chain combines TRBV3-1 with TRBJ2-2, with TRBD2 matching 14 bases. The germline gives CDR1 LGHDT, CDR2 YNNKEL (reference sequence). Trimming at V came to 0 bases and at J to 9 bases, leaving 9 bases not matched to a gene. This CDR3 spans 18 amino acids. The CDR3 region has the DNA TGTGCCAGCAGCCAAGAGAGACTAGCGGGAGGGCTGTTCCGGGAGCTGTTTTTT. The encoded protein is CASSQERLAGGLFRELFF.

The chain uses TRBV7-8 and TRBJ1-1, with D unresolved. Germline V gene data show CDR1 as SGHVS and CDR2 as FQNEAQ. CDR3 length: 15 amino acids. Trimming removed 2 bases from V and 1 base from J, with 11 bases in between. Here the CDR3 DNA reads TGTGCCAGCAGCTTATTCCTGGAGAAGAACACTGAAGCTTTCTTT. Its translation is CASSLFLEKNTEAFF.

The J gene is TRBJ2-3, the V gene TRBV20-1; the D gene is possibly TRBD2 (5 bases). The CDR3 has 15 residues. Trimming removed 0 bases at V and 2 bases at J, with 12 bases between. Germline V gene sequence: CDR1 DFQATT, CDR2 SNEGSKA (reference sequence). The CDR3 bases are TGCAGTGCTAGAGATGGAGCGGAAACCACAGATACGCAGTATTTT. This gives the protein CSARDGAETTDTQYF.

The chain recombines TRBV29-1 with TRBJ1-4; D gene uncertain. Trimming removed 4 bases at V and 0 bases at J, with 9 bases between. Germline CDR1 and CDR2: SQVTM and ANQGSEA. This CDR3 contains 14 residues. The DNA for the CDR3 is TGCAGCGTTGGTGACGGGGCAACTAATGAAAAACTGTTTTTT. Encoded protein: CSVGDGATNEKLFF.

The chain combines TRBV10-3 with TRBJ2-4, with TRBD1 matching 8 bases. V lost 3 bases to trimming and J lost 6 bases; unmatched junction nucleotides: 10. The CDR3 runs 16 residues. Germline V CDR1 and CDR2: ENHRY, SYGVKD. The CDR3 region has the DNA TGTGCCATCAGTGACCCGGACAGGGCTAGCCTAAACATTCAGTACTTC. It translates to CAISDPDRASLNIQYF.

This clonotype was counted only a few times. This chain uses TRBV6-1 with TRBJ2-7; 9 bases agree with TRBD2. This CDR3 has 14 amino acids. Germline V gives CDR1 MNHNS, CDR2 SASEGT. V shed 6 bases, J shed 2 bases, and the junction held 5 bases outside the gene matches. In DNA, the CDR3 is TGTGCCAGCAGGAGGGGGACTAGCACCTACGAGCAGTACTTC. Its translation is CASRRGTSTYEQYF.

J is TRBJ1-5 and V is TRBV20-1; D call uncertain. The V gene lost 3 bases and the J gene lost 0 bases, with 6 bases spanning the gap. This CDR3 is built from 13 residues. Looked up from germline, CDR1 is DFQATT and CDR2 is SNEGSKA (reference sequence). DNA of the CDR3: TGCAGTGCTAGGGTGGATAGCAATCAGCCCCAGCATTTT. Amino acids: CSARVDSNQPQHF.